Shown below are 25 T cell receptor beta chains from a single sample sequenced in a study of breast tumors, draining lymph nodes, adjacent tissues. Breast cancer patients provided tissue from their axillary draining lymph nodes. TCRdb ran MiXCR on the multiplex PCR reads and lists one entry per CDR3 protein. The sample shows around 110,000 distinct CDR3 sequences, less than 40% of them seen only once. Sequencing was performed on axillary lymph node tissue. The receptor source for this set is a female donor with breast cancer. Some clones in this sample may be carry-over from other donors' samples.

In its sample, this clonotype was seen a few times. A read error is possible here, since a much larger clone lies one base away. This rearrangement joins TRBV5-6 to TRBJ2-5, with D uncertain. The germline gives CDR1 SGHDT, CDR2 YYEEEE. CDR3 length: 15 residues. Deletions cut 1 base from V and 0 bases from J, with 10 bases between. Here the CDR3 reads CASSLRAAYQETQYF. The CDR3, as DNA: TGTGCCAGCAGCTTGAGGGCAGCCTACCAAGAGACCCAGTACTTC.

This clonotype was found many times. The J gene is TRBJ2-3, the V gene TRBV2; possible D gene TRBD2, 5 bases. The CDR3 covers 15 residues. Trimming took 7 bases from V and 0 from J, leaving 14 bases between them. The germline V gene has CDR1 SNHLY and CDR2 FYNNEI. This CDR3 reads CASINLARSTDTQYF. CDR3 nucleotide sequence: TGTGCCAGCATTAATCTAGCTCGAAGCACAGATACGCAGTATTTT.

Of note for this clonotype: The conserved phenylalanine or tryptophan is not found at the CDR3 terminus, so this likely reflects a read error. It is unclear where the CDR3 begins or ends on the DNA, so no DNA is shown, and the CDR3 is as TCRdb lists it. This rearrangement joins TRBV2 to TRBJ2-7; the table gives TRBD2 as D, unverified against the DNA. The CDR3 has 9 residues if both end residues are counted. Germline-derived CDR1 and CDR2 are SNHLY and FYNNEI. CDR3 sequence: CASSPEGSG.

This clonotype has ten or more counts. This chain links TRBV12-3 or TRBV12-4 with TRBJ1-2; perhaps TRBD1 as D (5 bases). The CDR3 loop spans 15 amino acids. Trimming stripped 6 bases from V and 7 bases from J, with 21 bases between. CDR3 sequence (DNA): TGTGCCAGCAGACCTCCCCGGGACGCATTGGTTGGCTACACCTTC. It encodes CASRPPRDALVGYTF.

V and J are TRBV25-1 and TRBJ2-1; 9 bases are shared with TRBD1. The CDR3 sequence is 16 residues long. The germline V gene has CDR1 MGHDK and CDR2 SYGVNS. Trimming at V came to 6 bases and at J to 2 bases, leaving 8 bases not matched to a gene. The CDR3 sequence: CASSGWTGETYNEQFF. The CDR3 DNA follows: TGTGCCAGCAGCGGCTGGACAGGGGAAACCTACAATGAGCAGTTCTTC.

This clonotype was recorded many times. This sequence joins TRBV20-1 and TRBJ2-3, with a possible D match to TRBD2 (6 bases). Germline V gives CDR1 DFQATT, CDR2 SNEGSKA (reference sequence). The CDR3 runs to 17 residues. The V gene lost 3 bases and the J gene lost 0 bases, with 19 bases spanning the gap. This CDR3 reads CSARDYQSIISTDTQYF. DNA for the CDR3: TGCAGTGCTAGGGACTATCAATCGATCATTAGCACAGATACGCAGTATTTT.

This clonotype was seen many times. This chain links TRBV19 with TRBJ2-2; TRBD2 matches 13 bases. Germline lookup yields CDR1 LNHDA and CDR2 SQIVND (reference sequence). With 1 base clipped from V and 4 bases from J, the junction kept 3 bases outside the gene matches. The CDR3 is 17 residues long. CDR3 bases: TGTGCCAGTAGTATAGGGGGACTAGCGGGAAGCACCGGGGAGCTGTTTTTT. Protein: CASSIGGLAGSTGELFF.

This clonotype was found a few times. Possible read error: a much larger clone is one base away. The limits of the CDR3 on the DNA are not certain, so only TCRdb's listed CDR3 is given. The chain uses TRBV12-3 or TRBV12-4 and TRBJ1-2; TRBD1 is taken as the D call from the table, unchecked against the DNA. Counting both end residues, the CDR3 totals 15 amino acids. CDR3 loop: CASSLVGQGIYGYAF.

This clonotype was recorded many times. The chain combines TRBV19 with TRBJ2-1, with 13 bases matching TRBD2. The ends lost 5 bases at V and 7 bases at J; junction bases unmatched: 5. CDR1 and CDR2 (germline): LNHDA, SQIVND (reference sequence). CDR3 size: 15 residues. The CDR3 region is CASSPGTSGMNEQFF. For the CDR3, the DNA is TGTGCCAGTAGTCCCGGGACTAGCGGGATGAATGAGCAGTTCTTC.

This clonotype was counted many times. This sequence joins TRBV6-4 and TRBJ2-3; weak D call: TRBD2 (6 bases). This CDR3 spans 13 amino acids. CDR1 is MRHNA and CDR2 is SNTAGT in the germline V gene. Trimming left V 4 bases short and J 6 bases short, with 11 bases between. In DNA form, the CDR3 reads TGTGCCAGCAGTGCAAGGAGCGGGGATACGCAGTATTTT. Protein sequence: CASSARSGDTQYF.

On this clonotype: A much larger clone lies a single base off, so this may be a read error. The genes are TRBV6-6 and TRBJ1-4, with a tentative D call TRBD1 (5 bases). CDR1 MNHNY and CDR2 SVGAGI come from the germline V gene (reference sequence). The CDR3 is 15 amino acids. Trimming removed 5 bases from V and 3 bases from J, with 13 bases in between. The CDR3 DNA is TGTGCCAGCAGTCACGGGGGACGGTCTAATGAAAAACTGTTTTTT. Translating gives CASSHGGRSNEKLFF.

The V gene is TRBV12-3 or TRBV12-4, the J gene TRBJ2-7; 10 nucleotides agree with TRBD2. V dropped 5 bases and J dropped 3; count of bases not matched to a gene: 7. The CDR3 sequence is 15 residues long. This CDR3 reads CASSTDRLAGYEQYF. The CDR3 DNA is TGTGCCAGCAGTACCGACCGACTAGCGGGCTACGAGCAGTACTTC.

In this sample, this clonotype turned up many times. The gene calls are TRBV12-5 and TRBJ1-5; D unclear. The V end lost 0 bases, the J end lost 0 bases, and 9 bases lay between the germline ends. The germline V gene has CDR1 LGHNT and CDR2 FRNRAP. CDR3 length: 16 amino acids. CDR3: CASGLVGKYSNQPQHF. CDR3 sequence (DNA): TGTGCTAGTGGTTTGGTTGGTAAGTATAGCAATCAGCCCCAGCATTTT. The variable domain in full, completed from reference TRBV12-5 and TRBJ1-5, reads DARVTQTPRHKVTEMGQEVTMRCQPILGHNTVFWYRQTMMQGLELLAYFRNRAPLDDSGMPKDRFSAEMPDATLATLKIQPSEPRDSAVYFCASGLVGKYSNQPQHFGDGTRLSIL.

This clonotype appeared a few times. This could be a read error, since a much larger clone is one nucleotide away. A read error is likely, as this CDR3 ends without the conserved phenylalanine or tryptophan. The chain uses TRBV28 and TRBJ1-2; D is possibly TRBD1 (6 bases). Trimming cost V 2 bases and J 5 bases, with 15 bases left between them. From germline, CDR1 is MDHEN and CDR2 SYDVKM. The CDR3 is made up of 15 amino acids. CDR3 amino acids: CASSLIPRDTYGYTS. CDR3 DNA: TGTGCCAGCAGTTTAATCCCAAGGGACACTTATGGCTACACCTCC.

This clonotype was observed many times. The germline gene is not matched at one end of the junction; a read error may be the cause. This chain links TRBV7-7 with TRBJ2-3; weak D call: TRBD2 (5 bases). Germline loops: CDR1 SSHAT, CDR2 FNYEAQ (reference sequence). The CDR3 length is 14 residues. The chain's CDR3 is CASSLYGGTDTQYF. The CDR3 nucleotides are TGTGCTAGCAGCTTATACGGGGGCACAGATACGCAGTATTTT.

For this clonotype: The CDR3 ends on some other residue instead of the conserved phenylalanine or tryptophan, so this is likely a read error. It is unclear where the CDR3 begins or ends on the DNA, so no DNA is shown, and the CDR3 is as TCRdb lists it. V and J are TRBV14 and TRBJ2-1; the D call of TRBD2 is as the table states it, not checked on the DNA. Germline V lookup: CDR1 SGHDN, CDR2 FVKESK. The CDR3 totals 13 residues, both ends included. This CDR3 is CASSHQIMGLPSS.

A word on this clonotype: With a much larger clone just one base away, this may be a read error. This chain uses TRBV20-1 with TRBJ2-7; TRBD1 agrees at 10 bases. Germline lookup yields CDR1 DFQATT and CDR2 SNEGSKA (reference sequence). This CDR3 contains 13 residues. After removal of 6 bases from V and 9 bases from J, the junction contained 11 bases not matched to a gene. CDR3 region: CSAPRDRGHAQYF. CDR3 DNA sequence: TGCAGTGCCCCCCGGGACAGGGGCCACGCGCAGTACTTC.

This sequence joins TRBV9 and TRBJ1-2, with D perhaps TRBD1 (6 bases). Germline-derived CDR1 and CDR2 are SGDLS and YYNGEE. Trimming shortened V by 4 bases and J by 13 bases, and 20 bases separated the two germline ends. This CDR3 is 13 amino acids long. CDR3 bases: TGTGCCAGCAGCTCAAACAGGGCGACTGGCCGCACCTTC. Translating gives CASSSNRATGRTF.

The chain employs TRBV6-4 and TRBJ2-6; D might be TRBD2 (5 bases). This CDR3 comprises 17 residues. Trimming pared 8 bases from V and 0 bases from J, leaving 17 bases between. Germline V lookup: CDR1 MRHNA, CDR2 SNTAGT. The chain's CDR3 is CASGFEGTHSGANVLTF. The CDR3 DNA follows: TGTGCCAGCGGTTTCGAGGGAACCCACTCTGGGGCCAACGTCCTGACTTTC.

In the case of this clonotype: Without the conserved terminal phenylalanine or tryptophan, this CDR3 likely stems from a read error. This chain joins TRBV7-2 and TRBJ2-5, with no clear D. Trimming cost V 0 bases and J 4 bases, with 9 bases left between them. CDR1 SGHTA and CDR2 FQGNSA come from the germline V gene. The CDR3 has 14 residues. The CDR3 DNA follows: TGTGCCAGCAGCTTAGCCCCCCCCCCAGAGACCCAGTACCTC. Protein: CASSLAPPPETQYL.

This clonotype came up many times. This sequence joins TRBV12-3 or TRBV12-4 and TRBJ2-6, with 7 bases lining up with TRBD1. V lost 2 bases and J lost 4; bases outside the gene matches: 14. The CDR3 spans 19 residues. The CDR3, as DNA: TGTGCCAGCAGTTTAATGACAGGGCAGGTAGGAGAGGGGGCCAACGTCCTGACTTTC. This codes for CASSLMTGQVGEGANVLTF.

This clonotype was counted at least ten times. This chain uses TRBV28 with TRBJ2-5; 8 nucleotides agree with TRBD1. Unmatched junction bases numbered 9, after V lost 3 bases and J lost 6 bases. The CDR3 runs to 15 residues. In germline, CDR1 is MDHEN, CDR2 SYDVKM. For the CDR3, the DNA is TGTGCCAGCAGTTTGAGAGGACAGGGTCAGAAGACCCAGTACTTC. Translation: CASSLRGQGQKTQYF.

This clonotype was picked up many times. CDR3: CASSLRGGSNYGYTF. The CDR3, as DNA: TGTGCCAGCAGCTTGCGGGGGGGATCTAACTATGGCTACACCTTC. The rearrangement uses TRBV5-5 and TRBJ1-2; D possibly corresponds to TRBD1 (5 bases). Germline values: CDR1 SGHKS, CDR2 YYEKEE (reference sequence). This CDR3 contains 15 residues. V was shortened by 1 base and J by 0 bases, with 10 bases between the two germline ends.

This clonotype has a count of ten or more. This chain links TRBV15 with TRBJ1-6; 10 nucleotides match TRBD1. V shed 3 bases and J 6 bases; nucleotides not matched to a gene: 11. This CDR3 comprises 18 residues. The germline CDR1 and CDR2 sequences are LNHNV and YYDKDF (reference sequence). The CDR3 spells CATSSSPGTGALNSPLHF. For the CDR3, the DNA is TGTGCCACCAGCAGCAGTCCCGGGACAGGGGCGCTTAATTCACCCCTCCACTTT.

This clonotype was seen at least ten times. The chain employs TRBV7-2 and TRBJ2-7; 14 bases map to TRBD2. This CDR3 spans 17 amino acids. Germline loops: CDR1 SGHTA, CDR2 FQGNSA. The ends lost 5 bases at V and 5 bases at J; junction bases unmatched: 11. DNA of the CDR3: TGTGCCAGCAGCCTAAGACTAGCGGGGGGGCCCGCTAACGAGCAGTACTTC. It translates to CASSLRLAGGPANEQYF.